This is a list of T cell receptor beta chains from one sample in a study of blood T cells in healthy people across ages. MiXCR, run by TCRdb on the 5' RACE reads, gives a single entry per CDR3 protein. The sample consists of about 1.4 million distinct CDR3 sequences, approximately 59% of them appearing once. The specimen sequenced was blood. All receptors come from a man younger than 35 in good health. Both conserved end residues are part of each CDR3. The D gene is left open where the match is weak. Rows give clone size only sometimes, using once, few, many, or a class for an expanded clone.

clone_size j_call d_call v_call cdr3_aa cdr3_nt
- TRBJ1-2 - TRBV29-1 CSAGTELNYGYTF TGCAGCGCCGGGACGGAACTTAACTATGGCTACACCTTC
- TRBJ2-5 TRBD1 TRBV10-3 CAISGGTAPGETQYF TGTGCCATCAGTGGGGGGACAGCTCCCGGTGAGACCCAGTACTTC
once TRBJ2-1 TRBD2 TRBV15 CATTAELAGYNEQFF TGTGCCACCACGGCAGAACTAGCGGGATACAATGAGCAGTTCTTC
- TRBJ1-1 - TRBV20-1 CSARDRSRAFTEAFF TGCAGTGCTAGAGACCGGAGCAGGGCGTTTACTGAAGCTTTCTTT
few TRBJ2-1 TRBD2 TRBV28 CASLGLAGGLYNEQFF TGTGCCAGCCTGGGACTAGCGGGGGGCCTATACAATGAGCAGTTCTTC
- TRBJ2-7 TRBD2 TRBV6-1 CASSSGTSIYEQYF TGTGCCAGCAGTTCCGGGACTAGCATCTACGAGCAGTACTTC
once TRBJ1-1 - TRBV4-1 CASSQVGGATRGAFF TGCGCCAGCAGCCAAGTTGGGGGGGCGACTCGTGGAGCTTTCTTT
- TRBJ1-2 - TRBV4-2 CASSQENSQGRNGYTF TGTGCCAGCAGCCAAGAAAACTCGCAGGGGAGGAATGGCTACACCTTC
few TRBJ2-4 TRBD1 TRBV6-2/TRBV6-3 CASSLDRPLAKNIQYF TGTGCCAGCAGTTTGGACAGGCCACTAGCCAAAAACATTCAGTACTTC
- TRBJ1-4 - TRBV20-1 CSAPDSYNEKLFF TGCAGTGCGCCGGACAGTTATAATGAAAAACTGTTTTTT
- TRBJ2-5 - TRBV5-6 CASRQGPYGQYF TGTGCCAGCAGACAGGGACCCTACGGGCAGTACTTC
- TRBJ1-2 - TRBV27 CASSPLTSYGYTF TGTGCCAGCAGTCCCCTTACCTCCTATGGCTACACCTTC
- TRBJ2-4 - TRBV5-4 CASSDLAGPKNIQYF TGTGCCAGCAGCGATCTCGCGGGGCCGAAAAACATTCAGTACTTC
once TRBJ2-7 - TRBV15 CATSGFGPHEQYF TGTGCCACCAGCGGCTTTGGGCCCCACGAGCAGTACTTC
- TRBJ2-1 - TRBV6-5 CASSYSFRLEKRLGNEQFF TGTGCCAGCAGTTACTCGTTTCGACTAGAAAAACGCCTAGGGAATGAGCAGTTCTTC
- TRBJ2-7 - TRBV2 CASSDLEQRGSYEQYF TGTGCCAGCAGTGATCTGGAACAGCGTGGCTCCTACGAGCAGTACTTC
few TRBJ1-2 - TRBV29-1 CSGEDLYGYTF TGCAGCGGTGAAGATTTATATGGCTACACCTTC
few TRBJ1-5 TRBD1 TRBV12-3/TRBV12-4 CASRTTGIGNQPQHF TGTGCCAGCAGAACGACAGGGATCGGCAATCAGCCCCAGCATTTT
- TRBJ2-5 - TRBV29-1 CSVALGYRVQETQYF TGCAGCGTTGCCCTAGGCTACCGAGTCCAGGAGACCCAGTACTTC
few TRBJ2-5 TRBD1 TRBV5-1 CASSFQRQGAKETQYF TGCGCCAGCAGCTTCCAAAGACAGGGGGCGAAGGAGACCCAGTACTTC
- TRBJ2-5 - TRBV10-2 CASSDSMETQYF TGCGCCAGCAGTGACTCTATGGAGACCCAGTACTTC
few TRBJ2-7 - TRBV5-1 CASSQDDGSAFYEQYF TGCGCCAGCAGCCAGGACGACGGGTCGGCCTTCTACGAGCAGTACTTC
- TRBJ2-1 - TRBV18 CASSPTGRTDEQFF TGTGCCAGCTCACCCACGGGACGTACGGATGAGCAGTTCTTC
- TRBJ2-1 TRBD2 TRBV7-6 CASLAGDISYNEQFF TGTGCCAGTCTAGCGGGGGATATCTCCTACAATGAGCAGTTCTTC
- TRBJ2-5 - TRBV20-1 CSARGPQRYQYF TGCAGTGCTAGAGGACCTCAACGGTACCAGTACTTC
once TRBJ2-3 - TRBV12-3/TRBV12-4 CASSLSAALTDTQYF TGTGCCAGCAGTTTATCGGCAGCCTTAACAGATACGCAGTATTTT
- TRBJ2-3 TRBD2 TRBV6-6 CASWSSGGDTDTQYF TGTGCCAGCTGGAGTAGCGGGGGTGACACAGATACGCAGTATTTT
few TRBJ2-7 TRBD1 TRBV29-1 CSGLDRDVEQYF TGCAGCGGGTTGGACAGGGACGTCGAGCAGTACTTC
- TRBJ2-5 - TRBV6-6 CASRKLGETQYF TGTGCCAGCAGAAAACTGGGGGAGACCCAGTACTTC
once TRBJ1-5 - TRBV27 CASSLSYGGRPQHF TGTGCCAGCAGTTTAAGCTATGGGGGTCGGCCCCAGCATTTT
- TRBJ2-5 TRBD2 TRBV7-9 CASSVTSSQETQYF TGTGCCAGCAGCGTGACTAGCTCACAAGAGACCCAGTACTTC
- TRBJ1-1 - TRBV4-1 CASSQDGLSAEAFF TGCGCCAGCAGCCAAGACGGACTGAGCGCTGAAGCTTTCTTT
- TRBJ1-2 TRBD1 TRBV4-1 CASSQEDRGHYGYTF TGCGCCAGCAGCCAAGAAGACAGGGGCCACTATGGCTACACCTTC
- TRBJ2-2 - TRBV27 CASSPTTFGELFF TGTGCCAGCAGTCCTACTACGTTCGGGGAGCTGTTTTTT
- TRBJ1-1 - TRBV29-1 CSLRGNTEAFF TGCAGCCTGAGGGGGAACACTGAAGCTTTCTTT
- TRBJ2-7 - TRBV6-1 CASRMGDYEQYF TGTGCCAGCAGAATGGGGGACTACGAGCAGTACTTC
few TRBJ2-1 - TRBV3-1 CASSRDLEQFF TGTGCCAGCTCCCGGGACCTGGAGCAGTTCTTC
- TRBJ2-1 - TRBV15 CATAPARYFNEQFF TGTGCCACGGCCCCGGCTAGGTATTTCAATGAGCAGTTCTTC
once TRBJ2-1 TRBD2 TRBV29-1 CSVEPLGLAGENNEQFF TGCAGCGTTGAACCTCTGGGACTAGCGGGAGAGAACAATGAGCAGTTCTTC
- TRBJ2-7 - TRBV10-3 CAISAKQGPTYEQYF TGTGCCATCAGTGCCAAACAGGGTCCCACCTACGAGCAGTACTTC
- TRBJ1-2 - TRBV11-2 CASSFLSENYGYTF TGTGCCAGCAGCTTTCTGTCAGAGAACTATGGCTACACCTTC
- TRBJ2-5 TRBD2 TRBV6-6 CAKTSSGSKVRETQYF TGTGCCAAAACTTCTAGCGGGAGTAAGGTTAGAGAGACCCAGTACTTC
- TRBJ2-4 TRBD2 TRBV12-3/TRBV12-4 CASSPSGGAGNIQYF TGTGCCAGCAGTCCTAGCGGGGGCGCCGGGAACATTCAGTACTTC
- TRBJ2-1 - TRBV6-2/TRBV6-3 CASSRGFEQFF TGTGCCAGCAGCAGGGGATTTGAGCAGTTCTTC
- TRBJ2-3 - TRBV11-2 CASSAYTQYF TGTGCCAGCAGCGCCTATACGCAGTATTTT
few TRBJ2-1 TRBD1 TRBV4-2 CASSQPGQGSYNEQFF TGTGCCAGCAGCCAACCGGGACAGGGATCCTACAATGAGCAGTTCTTC
few TRBJ2-3 - TRBV28 CASSFRGGDTQYF TGTGCCAGCAGTTTTAGGGGTGGAGATACGCAGTATTTT
many TRBJ2-1 TRBD1 TRBV25-1 CASSEATGTGSYNEQFF TGTGCCAGCAGTGAAGCCACCGGGACAGGGTCCTACAATGAGCAGTTCTTC
- TRBJ2-2 - TRBV7-7 CGCGDTGELFF TGTGGTTGCGGCGACACCGGGGAGCTGTTTTTT
few TRBJ1-2 - TRBV7-8 CASSPRAGGHYGYTF TGTGCCAGCAGCCCCCGGGCGGGGGGCCACTATGGCTACACCTTC
- TRBJ1-5 TRBD1 TRBV28 CASSFHTGGDGNQPQHF TGTGCCAGCAGTTTCCACACAGGGGGCGACGGCAATCAGCCCCAGCATTTT
few TRBJ2-1 - TRBV29-1 CSVRGGAVTSQIYNEQFF TGCAGCGTCCGTGGTGGCGCAGTAACTAGCCAGATATACAATGAGCAGTTCTTC
few TRBJ2-7 TRBD2 TRBV11-1 CASSPARLAYHEQYF TGTGCCAGCAGCCCAGCCAGACTAGCTTACCACGAGCAGTACTTC
few TRBJ1-6 TRBD1 TRBV6-1 CASRQRTGMNSPLHF TGTGCCAGCAGGCAACGGACAGGAATGAATTCACCCCTCCACTTT
few TRBJ2-5 - TRBV7-9 CASSRPGGSQYF TGTGCCAGCAGCCGCCCCGGTGGGAGCCAGTACTTC
- TRBJ2-1 - TRBV6-5 CASRGAGSFSYNEQFF TGTGCCAGCAGGGGAGCAGGGTCCTTCTCCTACAATGAGCAGTTCTTC